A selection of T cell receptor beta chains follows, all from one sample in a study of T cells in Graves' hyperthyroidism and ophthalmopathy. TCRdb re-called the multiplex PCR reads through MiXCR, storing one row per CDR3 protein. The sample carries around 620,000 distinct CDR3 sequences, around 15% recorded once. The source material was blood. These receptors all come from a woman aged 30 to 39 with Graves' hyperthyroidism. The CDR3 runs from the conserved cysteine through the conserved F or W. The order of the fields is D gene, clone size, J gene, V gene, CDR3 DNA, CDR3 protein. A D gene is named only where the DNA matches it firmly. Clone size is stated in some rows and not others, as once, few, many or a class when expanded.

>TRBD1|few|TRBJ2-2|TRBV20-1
TGCAGTGCAGAACAGACAGGGGCAGCCGGGGAGCTGTTTTTT
CSAEQTGAAGELFF
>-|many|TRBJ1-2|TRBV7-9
TGTGCCAGCAGTTTCCTGGGCTATGGCTACACCTTC
CASSFLGYGYTF
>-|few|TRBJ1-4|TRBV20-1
TGCAGTGCCCCCGGGGGCGATGAAAAACTGTTTTTT
CSAPGGDEKLFF
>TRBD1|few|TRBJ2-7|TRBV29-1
TGCAGCGTTGAAGAAGGCACAGGGGACGAGCAGTACTTC
CSVEEGTGDEQYF
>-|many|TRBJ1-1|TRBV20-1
TGCAGTGCTAGAAATAGGGGGGGGCGCAAAGCTTTCTTT
CSARNRGGRKAFF
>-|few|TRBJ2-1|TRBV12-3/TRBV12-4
TGTGCCAGCAGTTTAGCGCCTTCGGGGAGCGATGAGCAGTTCTTC
CASSLAPSGSDEQFF
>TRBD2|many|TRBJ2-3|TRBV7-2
TGTGCCAGCAGCTCTCCGGGACTAGCGCGAATTAGCACAGATACGCAGTATTTT
CASSSPGLARISTDTQYF
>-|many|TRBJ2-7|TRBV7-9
TGTGCCAGCAGCCGCGGGACCACCTACGAGCAGTACTTC
CASSRGTTYEQYF
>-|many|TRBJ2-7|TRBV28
TGTGCCAGCAGTTTAGCGGGACTCAGCTACGAGCAGTACTTC
CASSLAGLSYEQYF
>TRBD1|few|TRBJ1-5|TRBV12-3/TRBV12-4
TGTGCCAGCAGTCCCATAATCGACAGGGATCAGCCCCAGCATTTT
CASSPIIDRDQPQHF
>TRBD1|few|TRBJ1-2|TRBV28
TGTGCCAGCAGAGCAGGGGGTTCAAGTGGCTACACCTTC
CASRAGGSSGYTF
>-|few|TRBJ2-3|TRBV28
TGTGCCAGCAGTTTGGGCAGGGGCTTAGGAGATACGCAGTATTTT
CASSLGRGLGDTQYF
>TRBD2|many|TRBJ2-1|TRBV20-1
TGCAGTGCTAGTAGTCCGGCTAGCGGGCCCAATGAGCAGTTCTTC
CSASSPASGPNEQFF
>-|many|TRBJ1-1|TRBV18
TGTGCCAGCTCTTGGGAGACTGAAGCTTTCTTT
CASSWETEAFF
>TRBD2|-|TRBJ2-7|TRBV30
TGTGCCTGGAGCGGGGTAGCGGGAGGCGCCGAGCAGTACTTC
CAWSGVAGGAEQYF
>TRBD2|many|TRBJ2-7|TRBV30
TGTGCCTGGAGTGTAGGGGAGGGAATGGACTACGAGCAGTACTTC
CAWSVGEGMDYEQYF
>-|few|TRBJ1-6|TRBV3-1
TGTGCCAGCAGCCAAGGGCCAGGCCGTTATAATTCACCCCTCCACTTT
CASSQGPGRYNSPLHF
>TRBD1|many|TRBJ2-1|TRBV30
TGTGCCTGGAGTGCGACAGGGGAGCAGTTCTTC
CAWSATGEQFF
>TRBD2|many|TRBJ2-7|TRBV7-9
TGTGCCAGCAGCTTAAAGAGCGGGATGGGCGAGCAGTACTTC
CASSLKSGMGEQYF
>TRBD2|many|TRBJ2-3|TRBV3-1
TGTGCCAGCAGTCAAGACCTAGCGGGGACAGATACGCAGTATTTT
CASSQDLAGTDTQYF
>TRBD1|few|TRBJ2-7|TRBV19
TGTGCCAGTAGCCTTACTTCAGGGGGCAGGTACGAGCAGTACTTC
CASSLTSGGRYEQYF
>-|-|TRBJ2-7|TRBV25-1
TGTGCCAGCAGTGGGGGGCTAGCACTCCCCGAGCAGTACTTC
CASSGGLALPEQYF
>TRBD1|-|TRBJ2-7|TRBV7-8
TGTGCCAGCAGCTTAGGTCTCAGGGGGCGAAAATTCCCCTACGAGCAGTACTTC
CASSLGLRGRKFPYEQYF
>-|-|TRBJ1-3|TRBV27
TGTGCCAGCAGTTCCCTTACCCCCTTAGGGGGTACTGGAAACACCATATATTTT
CASSSLTPLGGTGNTIYF
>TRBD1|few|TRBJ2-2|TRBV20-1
TGCAGTGCTGGGGACAGGGGCTTAAACACCGGGGAGCTGTTTTTT
CSAGDRGLNTGELFF
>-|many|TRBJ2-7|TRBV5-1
TGCGCCAGCAGCTCCAGGGACATTTACTACGAGCAGTACTTC
CASSSRDIYYEQYF